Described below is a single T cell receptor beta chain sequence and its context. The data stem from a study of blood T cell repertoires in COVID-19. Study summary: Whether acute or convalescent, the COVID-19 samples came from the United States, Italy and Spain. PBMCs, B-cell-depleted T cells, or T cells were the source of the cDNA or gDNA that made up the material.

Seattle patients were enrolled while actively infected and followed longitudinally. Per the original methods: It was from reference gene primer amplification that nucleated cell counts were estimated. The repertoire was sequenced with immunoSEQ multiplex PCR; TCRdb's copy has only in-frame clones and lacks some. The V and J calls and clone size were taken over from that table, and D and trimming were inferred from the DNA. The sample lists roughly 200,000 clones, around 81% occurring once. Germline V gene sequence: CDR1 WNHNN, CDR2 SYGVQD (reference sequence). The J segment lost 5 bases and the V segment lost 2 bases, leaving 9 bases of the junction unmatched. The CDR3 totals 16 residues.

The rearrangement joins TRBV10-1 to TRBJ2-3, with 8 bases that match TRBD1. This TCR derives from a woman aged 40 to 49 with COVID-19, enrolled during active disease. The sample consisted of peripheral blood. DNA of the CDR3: TGCGCCAGCAGTGAGGGTCGGGACAGGCGAGGAGATACGCAGTATTTT. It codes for CASSEGRDRRGDTQYF.